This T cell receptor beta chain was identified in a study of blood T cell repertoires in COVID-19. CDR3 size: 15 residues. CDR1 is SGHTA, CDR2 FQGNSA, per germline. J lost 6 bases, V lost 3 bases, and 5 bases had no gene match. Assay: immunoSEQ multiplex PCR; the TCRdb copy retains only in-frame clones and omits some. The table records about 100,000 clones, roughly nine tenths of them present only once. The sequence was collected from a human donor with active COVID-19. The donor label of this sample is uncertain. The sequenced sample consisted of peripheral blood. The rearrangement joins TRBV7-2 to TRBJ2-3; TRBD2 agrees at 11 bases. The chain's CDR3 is CASSFSGGAGDTQYF. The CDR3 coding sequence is TGTGCCAGCAGCTTTAGCGGGGGGGCTGGCGATACGCAGTATTTT.